What follows are 24 T cell receptor beta chains derived from one specimen sequenced in a study of PD-1 blockade in classical Hodgkin lymphoma. Sequencing was performed with immunoSEQ multiplex PCR; in TCRdb, only in-frame clones are kept and a portion is missing. The sample lists around 46,000 clones, about 90% occurring once. Described time point: cycle 4 day 1 (C4D1), after less than seven weeks of nivolumab. Each and every patient relapsed after autologous stem cell transplantation, and patients got differing brentuximab vedotin exposure. Sequencing used peripheral blood mononuclear cells (PBMCs), obtained before the fourth cycle of nivolumab. These receptors were obtained from a human donor with classical Hodgkin lymphoma.

Many counts were recorded for this clone. This sequence joins TRBV2 and TRBJ2-7; the D gene is possibly TRBD2 (6 bases). Between the trimmed V and J ends, which lost 10 bases and 0 bases, there was a span of 19 bases. The germline V gene has CDR1 SNHLY and CDR2 FYNNEI. This CDR3 region has 15 residues. Here the CDR3 reads CAIPKRAGSSYEQYF. DNA of the CDR3: TGTGCCATCCCAAAAAGGGCGGGAAGCTCCTACGAGCAGTACTTC.

This chain joins TRBV19 and TRBJ1-4, with TRBD1 identical over 8 bases. Germline V gives CDR1 LNHDA, CDR2 SQIVND (reference sequence). The CDR3 covers 15 residues. With V trimmed by 7 bases and J by 11 bases, 15 bases remained unmatched. CDR3 amino acids: CASKFGTGEGGKLFF. CDR3 DNA sequence: TGTGCCAGTAAATTTGGGACAGGAGAAGGAGGGAAACTGTTTTTT.

The table lists this clone with a count of one. For the CDR3, the DNA is TGCGCCAGCAGCCTCAGTAACAGGGCCACTGAAGCTTTCTTT. Amino acids: CASSLSNRATEAFF. The chain combines TRBV5-1 with TRBJ1-1, with D possibly being TRBD1 (6 bases). The CDR3 consists of 14 residues. With 4 bases removed from V and 4 bases from J, the gap between germline ends came to 14 bases. Germline V gene lookup returns CDR1 SGHRS and CDR2 YFSETQ.

The rearrangement uses TRBV25-1 and TRBJ2-4; D remains ambiguous. Trimming took 3 bases from V and 8 from J, leaving 5 bases between them. CDR3 length equals 11 residues. Per the germline V gene, CDR1 is MGHDK and CDR2 is SYGVNS. The CDR3 here is CASSDRDIQYF. In DNA form, the CDR3 reads TGTGCCAGCAGTGATAGGGACATTCAGTACTTC.

The rearrangement uses TRBV19 and TRBJ2-1, with a weak D call TRBD2 (5 bases). Germline values: CDR1 LNHDA, CDR2 SQIVND (reference sequence). This CDR3 is 15 amino acids long. Trimming stripped 3 bases from V and 10 bases from J, with 19 bases between. Here the CDR3 DNA reads TGTGCCAGTAGTATCAATGCCAGCCCGGGGTGGGAGCAGTTCTTC. Its protein product is CASSINASPGWEQFF.

The rearrangement joins TRBV7-3 to TRBJ2-1; 10 bases map to TRBD1. V lost 5 bases to trimming and J lost 0 bases; unmatched junction nucleotides: 10. CDR1 is SGHTA, CDR2 FQGTGA, per germline. The CDR3 sequence is 18 residues long. In nucleotides, the CDR3 is TGTGCCAGCAGCCTTGGACAGGGGGGCGCAAGCTCCTACAATGAGCAGTTCTTC. Amino acids: CASSLGQGGASSYNEQFF.

The V gene is TRBV19, the J gene TRBJ2-3; D possibly uses TRBD1 or TRBD2 (5 bases each). The CDR3 covers 14 residues. Germline values: CDR1 LNHDA, CDR2 SQIVND (reference sequence). The V gene lost 7 bases and the J gene lost 1 base, with 12 bases spanning the gap. CDR3 sequence: CASKWDHGTDTQYF. Here the CDR3 DNA reads TGTGCCAGTAAGTGGGACCATGGCACAGATACGCAGTATTTT.

For the CDR3, the DNA is TGTGCCAGCAGCTTCGCGATGTCGAACTATGGCTACACCTTC. This sequence encodes CASSFAMSNYGYTF. V usage is TRBV11-1 and J usage is TRBJ1-2, with D unresolved. Germline CDR1 reads SGHAT; CDR2 reads FQDESV (reference sequence). CDR3 size: 14 residues. V dropped 3 bases and J dropped 2 bases, with 10 bases sitting between them.

This clone was recorded only once. V usage is TRBV6-1 and J usage is TRBJ1-1; 8 bases map to TRBD1. The CDR3 length is 13 residues. V shed 6 bases and J 11 bases; nucleotides not matched to a gene: 11. Germline CDR1 MNHNS, CDR2 SASEGT. For the CDR3, the DNA is TGTGCCAGCAGCCCCGGGACAGGTCGATTGGCTTTCTTT. Amino acids: CASSPGTGRLAFF.

This sequence joins TRBV5-4 and TRBJ2-1, with 14 bases that match TRBD2. With 0 bases clipped from V and 4 bases from J, the junction kept 9 bases outside the gene matches. The CDR3 sequence is 19 residues long. Germline assignment: CDR1 SGHNT and CDR2 YYREEE (reference sequence). The CDR3 bases are TGTGCCAGCAGCTTGGTAGTTGTGACTAGCGGGAGGGTGTACAATGAGCAGTTCTTC. Its protein is CASSLVVVTSGRVYNEQFF.

This chain uses TRBV30 with TRBJ1-2; D remains ambiguous. Per the germline V gene, CDR1 is GTSNPN and CDR2 is SVGIG (reference sequence). V lost 5 bases to trimming and J lost 2 bases, with 9 bases between them. This CDR3 is built from 12 residues. CDR3: CAWGEPNYGYTF. CDR3 nucleotides: TGTGCCTGGGGGGAACCAAACTATGGCTACACCTTC.

This chain connects TRBV7-3 to TRBJ1-1; a possible D gene is TRBD1 (6 bases). Germline V gene data show CDR1 as SGHTA and CDR2 as FQGTGA. The CDR3 sequence is 15 residues long. The V gene lost 2 bases and the J gene lost 0 bases, with 10 bases spanning the gap. The CDR3 sequence: CASSLQGSVNTEAFF. The CDR3 nucleotides are TGTGCCAGCAGCTTACAGGGGAGTGTGAACACTGAAGCTTTCTTT.

The rearrangement joins TRBV5-1 to TRBJ2-7; maybe TRBD1 (5 bases). The V gene lost 2 bases and the J gene lost 2 bases, with 8 bases spanning the gap. The CDR3 loop spans 13 amino acids. Per the germline V gene, CDR1 is SGHRS and CDR2 is YFSETQ. The CDR3 DNA is TGCGCCAGCAGCTTCAGGGCCCCCTACGAGCAGTACTTC. This gives the protein CASSFRAPYEQYF.

This rearrangement joins TRBV10-3 to TRBJ2-3, with D unresolved. Germline CDR1 is ENHRY and CDR2 is SYGVKD. Trimming pared 2 bases from V and 0 bases from J, leaving 12 bases between. This CDR3 has 16 amino acids. The CDR3 DNA is TGTGCCATCAGTGAGGGGGTCAGAACTAGCACAGATACGCAGTATTTT. Its translation is CAISEGVRTSTDTQYF.

This clone was counted a few times. The gene calls are TRBV19 and TRBJ2-7, with 9 bases that match TRBD1. V was pared by 0 bases and J by 5 bases, with 14 bases of the junction left unmatched. The CDR3 spans 18 residues. Germline-derived CDR1 and CDR2 are LNHDA and SQIVND (reference sequence). In DNA form, the CDR3 reads TGTGCCAGTAGTATAGACGTCGACAGGGGGTGGGGCTACGACGAGCAGTACTTC. As protein: CASSIDVDRGWGYDEQYF.

This chain uses TRBV12-5 with TRBJ2-5; 10 bases match TRBD1. CDR1 is LGHNT, CDR2 FRNRAP, per germline. This CDR3 has 17 residues. V lost 0 bases, J lost 2 bases, and 6 bases stayed unmatched. CDR3 in DNA: TGTGCTAGTGGTTTGGTACTTGGGACAGGGGCGCAAGAGACCCAGTACTTC. The encoded protein is CASGLVLGTGAQETQYF.

The rearrangement links TRBV30 to TRBJ2-1, with 7 positions matching TRBD2. The CDR3 contains 14 residues. Germline-derived CDR1 and CDR2 are GTSNPN and SVGIG (reference sequence). V shed 4 bases and J 8 bases; nucleotides not matched to a gene: 11. This CDR3 is CAWIKAGVYDEQFF. The CDR3 DNA follows: TGTGCCTGGATTAAGGCGGGAGTTTATGATGAGCAGTTCTTC. The variable domain in full, completed from reference TRBV30 and TRBJ2-1, reads SQTIHQWPATLVQPVGSPLSLECTVEGTSNPNLYWYRQAAGRGLQLLFYSVGIGQISSEVPQNLSASRPQDRQFILSSKKLLLSDSGFYLCAWIKAGVYDEQFFGPGTRLTVL.

The genes are TRBV18 and TRBJ2-6; 7 bases align to TRBD1. CDR3 length: 17 residues. V was clipped by 4 bases and J by 2 bases; unmatched bases: 8. CDR1 and CDR2 (germline): KGHSH, LQKENI. In DNA, the CDR3 is TGTGCCAGCTCACTGGAACAGGGGTTGGCTGGGGCCAACGTCCTGACTTTC. Amino acid sequence: CASSLEQGLAGANVLTF.

This sequence joins TRBV7-3 and TRBJ2-6; TRBD1 agrees at 7 bases. The CDR3 contains 16 residues. Germline CDR1 SGHTA, CDR2 FQGTGA. V lost 5 bases, J lost 4 bases, and 8 bases stayed unmatched. As DNA, the CDR3 is TGTGCCAGCAGCACCCACGACAGGGACGGGGCCAACGTCCTGACTTTC. This translates into CASSTHDRDGANVLTF.

This clone has only one observation. This rearrangement joins TRBV5-1 to TRBJ2-1; D is uncertain. The CDR3 is 12 amino acids. The germline V gene encodes CDR1 SGHRS and CDR2 YFSETQ. Deletions cut 1 base from V and 7 bases from J, with 6 bases between. In DNA form, the CDR3 reads TGCGCCAGCAGCTTGTCAGGTAATGAGCAGTTCTTC. Translation gives CASSLSGNEQFF. Supplemented by reference TRBV5-1 and TRBJ2-1, the full variable domain reads KAGVTQTPRYLIKTRGQQVTLSCSPISGHRSVSWYQQTPGQGLQFLFEYFSETQRNKGNFPGRFSGRQFSNSRSEMNVSTLELGDSALYLCASSLSGNEQFFGPGTRLTVL.

The chain couples TRBV4-2 to TRBJ2-7; 8 nucleotides agree with TRBD2. In germline, CDR1 is LGHNA, CDR2 YNFKEQ. Unmatched junction bases numbered 9, after V lost 5 bases and J lost 6 bases. CDR3 size: 14 residues. Here the CDR3 DNA reads TGTGCCAGCAGCTCCGGGACTAGAATTCTCGAGCAGTACTTC. Amino acid sequence: CASSSGTRILEQYF.

This clone is deemed medium-sized. The chain's CDR3 is CASSSAGDSTEAFF. CDR3 in DNA: TGTGCCAGCAGTTCTGCAGGGGATAGCACTGAAGCTTTCTTT. The gene calls are TRBV28 and TRBJ1-1; D perhaps matches TRBD1 (6 bases). This CDR3 comprises 14 residues. The V end lost 4 bases, the J end lost 4 bases, and 13 bases lay between the germline ends. The germline gives CDR1 MDHEN, CDR2 SYDVKM.

The chain employs TRBV16 and TRBJ1-2; a possible D gene is TRBD1 (6 bases). This CDR3 contains 14 residues. Trimming removed 7 bases at V and 6 bases at J, with 18 bases between. CDR1 is KGHSY, CDR2 FQNENV, per germline. CDR3 in amino acids: CASNLVQGSDGYTF. The CDR3 region has the DNA TGTGCCAGCAACCTAGTACAGGGATCAGATGGCTACACCTTC.

This sequence joins TRBV2 and TRBJ2-7; either TRBD1 or TRBD2 may fit D (5 bases each). From germline, CDR1 is SNHLY and CDR2 FYNNEI. V lost 7 bases and J lost 0, with 19 bases in between. There are 16 residues in the CDR3. This CDR3 reads CASTSQGEQGSYEQYF. The CDR3 region has the DNA TGTGCCAGCACCTCCCAAGGGGAGCAGGGCTCCTACGAGCAGTACTTC.